Here is one TCR beta chain with its context. What it recognizes is unknown. The source of the sample is a study of beta chain features in type 1 diabetes. Study-wide points: Short templates might get an advantage during PCR, and this would be equal in patients and controls. Patients with Type 1 diabetes showed moderately but significantly shorter TCRB CDR3s in all four CD4+ subsets.

Reverse transcription of all isolated RNA meant that expressed TCRB transcripts were sequenced. Only in-frame clones appear in the TCRdb table, and some are missing; sequencing was by immunoSEQ multiplex PCR. Among a few hundred thousand clones listed, 14% were seen once. This CDR3 spans 12 amino acids. V lost 8 bases to trimming and J lost 4 bases, with 8 bases between them. CDR1 SGHAT and CDR2 FQDESV come from the germline V gene (reference sequence). The origin of this receptor is a man under 40 with type 1 diabetes. What was sequenced was naive CD4+ T cells from blood. The chain is built from TRBV11-1 and TRBJ2-2; D is perhaps TRBD1 (5 bases). This CDR3 reads CASAQGTGELFF. CDR3 DNA sequence: TGTGCCAGCGCTCAGGGCACCGGGGAGCTGTTTTTT.